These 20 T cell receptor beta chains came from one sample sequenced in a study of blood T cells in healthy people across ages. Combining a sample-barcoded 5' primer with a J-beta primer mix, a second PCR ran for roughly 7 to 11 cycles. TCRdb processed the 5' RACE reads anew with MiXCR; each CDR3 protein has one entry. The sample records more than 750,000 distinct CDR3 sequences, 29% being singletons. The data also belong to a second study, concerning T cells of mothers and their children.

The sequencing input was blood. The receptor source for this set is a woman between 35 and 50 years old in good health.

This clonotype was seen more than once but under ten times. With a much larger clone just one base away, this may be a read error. CDR3: CAASRDRGEETQYF. The CDR3 coding sequence is TGTGCCGCCAGCAGAGATAGGGGGGAAGAGACCCAGTACTTC. V usage is TRBV15 and J usage is TRBJ2-5; perhaps D is TRBD1 or TRBD2 (6 bases each). Germline V gene lookup returns CDR1 LNHNV and CDR2 YYDKDF (reference sequence). The CDR3 contains 14 residues.

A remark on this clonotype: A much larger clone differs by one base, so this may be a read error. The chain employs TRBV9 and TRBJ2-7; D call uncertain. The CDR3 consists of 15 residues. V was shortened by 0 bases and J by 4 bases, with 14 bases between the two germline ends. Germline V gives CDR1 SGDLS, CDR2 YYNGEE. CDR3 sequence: CASSVEVGSDYEQYF. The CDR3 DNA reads TGTGCCAGCAGCGTAGAAGTGGGCAGTGATTACGAGCAGTACTTC.

The CDR3 bases are TGTGCCAGCAGCCCCCAGGGGGCGCAAAGGCAGCCCCAGCATTTT. It yields the protein CASSPQGAQRQPQHF. The genes are TRBV7-2 and TRBJ1-5; 8 bases agree with TRBD1. V shed 5 bases and J 7 bases; nucleotides not matched to a gene: 10. The CDR3 runs 15 residues. The germline CDR1 and CDR2 sequences are SGHTA and FQGNSA.

CDR3 sequence: CSGTGAEAFF. The DNA for the CDR3 is TGCAGCGGTACAGGGGCTGAAGCTTTCTTT. This chain links TRBV29-1 with TRBJ1-1, with 7 positions matching TRBD1. The CDR3 length is 10 residues. In germline, CDR1 is SQVTM, CDR2 ANQGSEA. Germline trimming cut 7 bases from V and 6 bases from J; bases unmatched to any gene: 2. Filled out from reference TRBV29-1 and TRBJ1-1, the complete variable domain reads SAVISQKPSRDICQRGTSLTIQCQVDSQVTMMFWYRQQPGQSLTLIATANQGSEATYESGFVIDKFPISRPNLTFSTLTVSNMSPEDSSIYLCSGTGAEAFFGQGTRLTVV.

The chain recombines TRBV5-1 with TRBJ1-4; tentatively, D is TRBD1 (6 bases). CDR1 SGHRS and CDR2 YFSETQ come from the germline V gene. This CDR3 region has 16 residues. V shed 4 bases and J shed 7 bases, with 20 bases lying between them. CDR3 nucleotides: TGCGCCAGCAGCGCCTCACTTACAGGGAGTGGTGAAAAACTGTTTTTT. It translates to CASSASLTGSGEKLFF.

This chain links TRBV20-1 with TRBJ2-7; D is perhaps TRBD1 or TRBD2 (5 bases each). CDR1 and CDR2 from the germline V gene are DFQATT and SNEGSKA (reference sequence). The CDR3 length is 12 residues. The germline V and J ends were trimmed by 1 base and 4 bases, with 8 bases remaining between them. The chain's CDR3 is CSARGGRYEQYF. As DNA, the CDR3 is TGCAGTGCTAGAGGGGGACGTTACGAGCAGTACTTC.

CDR3 nucleotide sequence: TGTGCCAGCAGCCCAGGGGTTCGCGCTGAAGCTTTCTTT. Its protein product is CASSPGVRAEAFF. The chain carries TRBV7-3 and TRBJ1-1; D perhaps matches TRBD1 (6 bases). The germline V gene has CDR1 SGHTA and CDR2 FQGTGA. Trimming removed 5 bases at V and 6 bases at J, with 13 bases between. The CDR3 covers 13 residues. Full variable domain (outside the CDR3, taken from reference TRBV7-3 and TRBJ1-1): GAGVSQTPSNKVTEKGKYVELRCDPISGHTALYWYRQSLGQGPEFLIYFQGTGAADDSGLPNDRFFAVRPEGSVSTLKIQRTERGDSAVYLCASSPGVRAEAFFGQGTRLTVV.

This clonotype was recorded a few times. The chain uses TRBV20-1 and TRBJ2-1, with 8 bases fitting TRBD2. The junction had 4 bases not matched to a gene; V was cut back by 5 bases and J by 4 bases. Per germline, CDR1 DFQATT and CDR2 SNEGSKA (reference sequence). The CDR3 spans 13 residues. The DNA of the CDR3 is TGCAGTGCTTTAGCGGGGATATACAATGAGCAGTTCTTC. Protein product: CSALAGIYNEQFF.

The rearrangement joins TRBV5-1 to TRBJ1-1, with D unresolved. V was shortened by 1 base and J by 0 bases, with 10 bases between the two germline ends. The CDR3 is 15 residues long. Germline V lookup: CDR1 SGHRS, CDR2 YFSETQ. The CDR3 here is CASSLSSAMNTEAFF. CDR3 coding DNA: TGCGCCAGCAGCTTGTCATCCGCTATGAACACTGAAGCTTTCTTT.

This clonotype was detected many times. CDR3 nucleotide sequence: TGTGCCAGCAGCTTAGACCCACCAAAGGGGCCTGGGGCCAACGTCCTGACTTTC. Translated, it gives CASSLDPPKGPGANVLTF. The genes are TRBV7-6 and TRBJ2-6; a possible D gene is TRBD1 (5 bases). Germline V lookup: CDR1 SGHVS, CDR2 FNYEAQ. Deletions cut 1 base from V and 2 bases from J, with 15 bases between. The CDR3 length is 18 residues.

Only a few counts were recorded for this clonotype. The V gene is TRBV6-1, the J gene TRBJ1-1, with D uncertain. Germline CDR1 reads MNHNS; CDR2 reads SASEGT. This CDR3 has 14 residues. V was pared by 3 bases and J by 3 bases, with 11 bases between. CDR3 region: CASSEAYGDTEAFF. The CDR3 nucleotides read TGTGCCAGCAGTGAGGCCTACGGGGACACTGAAGCTTTCTTT.

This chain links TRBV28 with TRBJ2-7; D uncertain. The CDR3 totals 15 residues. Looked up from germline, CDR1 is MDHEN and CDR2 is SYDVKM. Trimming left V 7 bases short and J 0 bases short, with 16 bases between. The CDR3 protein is CASTAQATVSYEQYF. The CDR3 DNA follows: TGTGCCAGCACCGCCCAGGCGACGGTCTCCTACGAGCAGTACTTC.

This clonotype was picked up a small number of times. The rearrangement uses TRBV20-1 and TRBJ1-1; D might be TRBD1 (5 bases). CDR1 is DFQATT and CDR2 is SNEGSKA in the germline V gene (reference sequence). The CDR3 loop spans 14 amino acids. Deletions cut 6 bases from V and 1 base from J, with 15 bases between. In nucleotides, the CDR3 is TGCAGTGCCATCGGGGGAAGAGAGAACACTGAAGCTTTCTTT. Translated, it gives CSAIGGRENTEAFF.

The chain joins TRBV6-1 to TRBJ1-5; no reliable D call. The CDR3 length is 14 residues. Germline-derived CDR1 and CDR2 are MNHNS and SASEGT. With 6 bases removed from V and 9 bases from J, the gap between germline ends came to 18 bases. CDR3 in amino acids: CASSDGVGIWPQHF. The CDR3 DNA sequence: TGTGCCAGCAGCGACGGCGTAGGGATCTGGCCCCAGCATTTT.

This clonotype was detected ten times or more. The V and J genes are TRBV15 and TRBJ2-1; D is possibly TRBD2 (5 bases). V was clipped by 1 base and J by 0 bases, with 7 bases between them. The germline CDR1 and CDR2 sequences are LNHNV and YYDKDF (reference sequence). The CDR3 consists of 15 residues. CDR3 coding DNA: TGTGCCACCAGCAGAGTCCGGGGCTCCTACAATGAGCAGTTCTTC. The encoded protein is CATSRVRGSYNEQFF. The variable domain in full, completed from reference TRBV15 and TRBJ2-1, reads DAMVIQNPRYQVTQFGKPVTLSCSQTLNHNVMYWYQQKSSQAPKLLFHYYDKDFNNEADTPDNFQSRRPNTSFCFLDIRSPGLGDTAMYLCATSRVRGSYNEQFFGPGTRLTVL.

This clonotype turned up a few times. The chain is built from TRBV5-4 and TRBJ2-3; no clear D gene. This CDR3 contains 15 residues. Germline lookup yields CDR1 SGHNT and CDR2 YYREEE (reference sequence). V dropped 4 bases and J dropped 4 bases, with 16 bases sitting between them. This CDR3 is CASSKGRVGSDTQYF. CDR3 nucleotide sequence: TGTGCCAGCAGCAAGGGAAGGGTCGGGTCAGATACGCAGTATTTT.

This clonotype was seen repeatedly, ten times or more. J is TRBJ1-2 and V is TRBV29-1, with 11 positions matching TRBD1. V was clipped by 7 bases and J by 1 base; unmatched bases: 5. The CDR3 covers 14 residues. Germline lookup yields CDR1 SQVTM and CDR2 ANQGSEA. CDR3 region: CSGTGGVGNYGYTF. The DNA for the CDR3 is TGCAGCGGGACAGGGGGCGTCGGTAACTATGGCTACACCTTC.

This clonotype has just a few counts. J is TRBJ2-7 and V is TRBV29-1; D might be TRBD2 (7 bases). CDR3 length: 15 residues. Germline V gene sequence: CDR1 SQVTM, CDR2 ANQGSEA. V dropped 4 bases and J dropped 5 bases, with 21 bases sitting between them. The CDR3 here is CSVVPWGRGKNEQYF. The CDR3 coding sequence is TGCAGCGTTGTCCCGTGGGGGAGGGGGAAGAACGAGCAGTACTTC.

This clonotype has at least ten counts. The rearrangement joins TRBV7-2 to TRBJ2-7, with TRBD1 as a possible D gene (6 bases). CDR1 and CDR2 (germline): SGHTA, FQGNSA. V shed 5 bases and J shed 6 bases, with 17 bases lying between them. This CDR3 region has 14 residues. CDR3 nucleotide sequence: TGTGCCAGCAGCCCACCGATTGACAGGTCCGAGCAGTACTTC. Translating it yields CASSPPIDRSEQYF.

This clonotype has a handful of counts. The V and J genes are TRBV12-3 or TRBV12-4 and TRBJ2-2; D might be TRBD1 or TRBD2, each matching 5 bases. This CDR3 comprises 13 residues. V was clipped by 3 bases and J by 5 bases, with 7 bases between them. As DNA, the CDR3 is TGTGCCAGCAGTTTCAGGGAGACCGGGGAGCTGTTTTTT. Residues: CASSFRETGELFF.